The entry below gives a single T cell receptor beta chain sequence along with its context. Its antigen is currently unknown. The table came from immunoSEQ multiplex PCR; TCRdb's copy has only in-frame clones and leaves some out. The sample includes roughly 330,000 clones, around 90% seen only once; the top ten take approximately 1%. The data were taken from a study of cytomegalovirus exposure and HLA in healthy donors. Whole-study results and caveats: Later, an analysis found that TCR clusters from the first cohort tended to co-occur in the 120 validation repertoires.

Germline lookup yields CDR1 SGHTA and CDR2 FQGNSA. J was trimmed by 1 base and V by 3 bases; bases with no gene match: 3. The CDR3 contains 14 residues. The receptor was isolated from a woman aged 25 to 45 in good health and CMV-seropositive. The chain uses TRBV7-2 and TRBJ2-7; TRBD1 agrees at 7 bases. Sequencing input: PBMCs. The CDR3 DNA reads TGTGCCAGCAGCTTCAAGACAGGGTCCTACGAGCAGTACTTC. Amino acid sequence: CASSFKTGSYEQYF.